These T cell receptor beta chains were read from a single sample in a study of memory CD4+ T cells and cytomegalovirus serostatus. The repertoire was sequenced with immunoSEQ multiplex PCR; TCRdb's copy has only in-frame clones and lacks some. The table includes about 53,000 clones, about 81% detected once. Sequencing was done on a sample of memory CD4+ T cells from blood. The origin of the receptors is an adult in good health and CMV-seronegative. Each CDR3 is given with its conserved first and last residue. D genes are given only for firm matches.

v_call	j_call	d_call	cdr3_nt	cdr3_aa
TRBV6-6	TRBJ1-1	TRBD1	TGTGCCAGCACTCTCTTGGGACAGGGCGATGAAGCTTTCTTT	CASTLLGQGDEAFF
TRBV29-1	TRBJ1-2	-	TGCAGCGTTGAAAGGGGCAGGAACTATGGCTACACCTTC	CSVERGRNYGYTF
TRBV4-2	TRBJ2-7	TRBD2	TGTGCCAGCAGCCAAGCAGCGACAGCGGGAGGGTCTCCCTACGAGCAGTACTTC	CASSQAATAGGSPYEQYF
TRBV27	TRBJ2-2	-	TGTGCCAGCAGATACAGGGAGGATTGGTCCGGGGAGCTGTTTTTT	CASRYREDWSGELFF
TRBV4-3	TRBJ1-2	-	TGCGCCAGCAGCCAGAGGGGGGGAACTAACTATGGCTACACCTTC	CASSQRGGTNYGYTF
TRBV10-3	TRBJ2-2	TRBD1	TGTGCCATCAGTGGTTCCGGCAGGGGGCATGTCGGGGAGCTGTTTTTT	CAISGSGRGHVGELFF
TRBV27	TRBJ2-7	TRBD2	TGTGCCAGCACTAAGGGCGGCGGGAGGGGGGTCTACGAGCAGTACTTC	CASTKGGGRGVYEQYF
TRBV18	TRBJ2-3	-	TGTGCCAGCTCACCACCGGGGCGGAGCTCCACAGATACGCAGTATTTT	CASSPPGRSSTDTQYF
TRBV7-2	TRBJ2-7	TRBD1	TGTGCCAGCAGCTTTAGCGCGACAGGGCGTTTTAACGAGCAGTACTTC	CASSFSATGRFNEQYF
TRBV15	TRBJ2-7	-	TGTGCCACCAGCAGAGATCGGGGTCGGCGTTTCGGGGGTGAGCAGTACTTC	CATSRDRGRRFGGEQYF
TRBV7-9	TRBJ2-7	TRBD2	TGTGCCAGCAGCTTAGTGGCTAGCGGGCACCGTACCCGCTCCTACGAGCAGTACTTC	CASSLVASGHRTRSYEQYF
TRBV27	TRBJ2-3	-	TGTGCCAGCAGTCCCGCCGACGGGGGGCGCACAGATACGCAGTATTTT	CASSPADGGRTDTQYF
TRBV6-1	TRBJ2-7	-	TGTGCCAGCAGTGAAGCCTCCAGCTCCTACGAGCAGTACTTC	CASSEASSSYEQYF
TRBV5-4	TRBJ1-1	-	TGTGCCAGCAGCGGCTCTACAGGGTGGTTGAACACTGAAGCTTTCTTT	CASSGSTGWLNTEAFF
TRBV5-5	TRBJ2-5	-	TGTGCCAGCACCAGGGGGGATAAAGAGACCCAGTACTTC	CASTRGDKETQYF
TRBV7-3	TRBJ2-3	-	TGTGCCAGCACCCCAAGGCACGACACAGATACGCAGTATTTT	CASTPRHDTDTQYF
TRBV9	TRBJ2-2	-	TGTGCCAGCAGACTACAGGAAAACACCGGGGAGCTGTTTTTT	CASRLQENTGELFF